Shown below are 8 T cell receptor beta chains from a single sample sequenced in a study of blood T cell repertoires in COVID-19 (dated by TCRdb to 2018 to 2021). Library prep was done by the immunoSEQ multiplex PCR assay. The immuneACCESS repertoire file appears here via TCRdb, limited to in-frame rearrangements. These files lack a portion of the clones; in checked studies, under half of the deficit traces to unresolved V genes, and the cause of the others is not known. Across this sample there are 250,000 to 300,000 clones, with roughly nine tenths seen only once. Roughly 1.9% of the sample rests with the top ten. Sequencing was carried out using PBMCs or T cells enriched from blood (not recorded which). These TCRs come from a woman aged 60 to 75 who had recovered from COVID-19.

The chain carries TRBV7-3 and TRBJ1-1; no clear D. The CDR3 is 14 amino acids. Germline CDR1 reads SGHTA; CDR2 reads FQGTGA. The V and J ends lost 2 bases and 8 bases respectively, with 15 bases between them. As DNA, the CDR3 is TGTGCCAGCAGCTTATCATATGAAGCGGGCGAAGCTTTCTTT. Residues: CASSLSYEAGEAFF.

The rearrangement uses TRBV5-1 and TRBJ2-7; 9 bases are shared with TRBD1. CDR1 SGHRS and CDR2 YFSETQ come from the germline V gene. The CDR3 totals 16 residues. The trim removed 4 bases at V and 0 bases at J, leaving 8 bases unmatched. The CDR3 reads CASSPSGTGSSYEQYF. The CDR3 nucleotides read TGCGCCAGCAGCCCGTCCGGGACAGGGAGCTCCTACGAGCAGTACTTC.

This chain connects TRBV5-1 to TRBJ2-5; tentative D call: TRBD1 (5 bases). Germline V gene sequence: CDR1 SGHRS, CDR2 YFSETQ. V lost 2 bases and J lost 4, with 15 bases in between. The CDR3 extends over 15 amino acids. The CDR3 reads CASSFQGVIRETQYF. In DNA, the CDR3 is TGCGCCAGCAGCTTTCAAGGGGTTATCCGAGAGACCCAGTACTTC. The complete variable domain, with remaining parts taken from reference TRBV5-1 and TRBJ2-5, reads KAGVTQTPRYLIKTRGQQVTLSCSPISGHRSVSWYQQTPGQGLQFLFEYFSETQRNKGNFPGRFSGRQFSNSRSEMNVSTLELGDSALYLCASSFQGVIRETQYFGPGTRLLVL.

The CDR3, as DNA: TGCGCCAGCAGCCAAGCCAGGGAAGGTTACGAGCAGTACTTC. Translated: CASSQAREGYEQYF. The gene calls are TRBV4-1 and TRBJ2-7, with D tentatively TRBD1 (5 bases). The V gene lost 1 base and the J gene lost 4 bases, with 11 bases spanning the gap. Looked up from germline, CDR1 is MGHRA and CDR2 is YSYEKL. The CDR3 runs 14 residues.

V usage is TRBV5-6 and J usage is TRBJ2-5, with D possibly matching TRBD2 (5 bases). The germline V and J ends were trimmed by 0 bases and 1 base, with 10 bases remaining between them. Germline V gives CDR1 SGHDT, CDR2 YYEEEE. The CDR3 extends over 15 amino acids. The DNA of the CDR3 is TGTGCCAGCAGCTTGGCCGTGGCGGGCCAAGAGACCCAGTACTTC. It specifies CASSLAVAGQETQYF.

V usage is TRBV28 and J usage is TRBJ2-7; perhaps TRBD1 as D (6 bases). In germline, CDR1 is MDHEN, CDR2 SYDVKM. This CDR3 is built from 14 residues. V lost 2 bases to trimming and J lost 1 base, with 9 bases between them. The CDR3 DNA follows: TGTGCCAGCAGTTTAAAAGGGGGATCCTACGAGCAGTACTTC. This encodes CASSLKGGSYEQYF.

This clone appeared a single time. The chain has TRBV6-4 and TRBJ2-4, with TRBD1 identical over 9 bases. The CDR3 has 13 residues. From germline, CDR1 is MRHNA and CDR2 SNTAGT. The V gene end was trimmed by 5 bases and the J gene end by 6 bases; junction bases not matched to a gene: 2. CDR3 DNA sequence: TGTGCCAGCAGTATGGACAGGGGAAACATTCAGTACTTC. Translation: CASSMDRGNIQYF.

This CDR3 reads CATTGLSNEKLFF. The DNA for the CDR3 is TGTGCCACCACGGGTCTATCTAATGAAAAACTGTTTTTT. The J gene is TRBJ1-4, the V gene TRBV3-1 (or the pseudogene TRBV3-2); D not certain. The CDR3 loop spans 13 amino acids. V lost 10 bases and J lost 3, with 12 bases in between. The germline CDR1 and CDR2 sequences are LGHDT and YNNKEL (reference sequence).